This T cell receptor (beta chain) was identified during a study of blood T cell repertoires in COVID-19. Study at large: Both acute and convalescent COVID-19 samples were obtained from the United States, Italy and Spain. PBMCs, B-cell-depleted T cells, or T cells were the source of the cDNA or gDNA that made up the material.

Assignments of participants to cohorts depended upon their own reported clinical history. Germline CDR1 is SGHNT and CDR2 is YYREEE (reference sequence). The CDR3 sequence is 15 residues long. V was pared by 3 bases and J by 3 bases, with 5 bases of the junction left unmatched. Original analysis: Amplification with reference gene primers provided the estimates of nucleated cell counts. Sequencing used immunoSEQ multiplex PCR; TCRdb keeps in-frame clones, though not all of them. D and trimming come from the DNA, and the V and J calls and clone size come from that table. This table holds tens of thousands of clones, 65% to 85% found once.

The rearrangement uses TRBV5-4 and TRBJ2-5; 10 positions agree with TRBD2. This receptor was obtained from a woman aged 35 to 49 with acute COVID-19. The sample comprised PBMCs or T cells enriched from blood (not recorded which). The chain's CDR3 is CASSYTGLAEETQYF. Written as DNA, the CDR3 is TGTGCCAGCAGCTATACTGGACTAGCGGAAGAGACCCAGTACTTC.